These 27 T cell receptor beta chains originate from one sample sequenced in a study of T cell repertoires in cytomegalovirus infection. Their specific antigens are unknown. MiXCR was run by TCRdb on the reads, yielding one entry per CDR3 protein. Among about 470,000 distinct CDR3 sequences listed, approximately 46% were seen once. The input for sequencing was cultured PBMCs, taken from culture after CMV antigen stimulation. These receptors originate from a human donor in good health (CMV status not recorded). Some clones in this sample may be carry-over from other donors' samples.

CDR3 bases: TGTGCCACCAGAATTTCGGGAACCTACGAGCAGTACTTC. It specifies CATRISGTYEQYF. This chain joins TRBV6-2 or TRBV6-3 and TRBJ2-7; D perhaps matches TRBD2 (5 bases). Germline CDR1 reads MNHEY; CDR2 reads SVGEGT. Trimming took 10 bases from V and 2 from J, leaving 15 bases between them. The length of the CDR3 is 13 residues.

This clonotype has a handful of counts. The V call is TRBV12-3 or TRBV12-4, the J call TRBJ2-5, with a weak D call TRBD2 (6 bases). Between the trimmed V and J ends, which lost 0 bases and 4 bases, there was a span of 12 bases. The CDR3 has 15 amino acids. The chain's CDR3 is CASSLALAGRETQYF. The CDR3 DNA is TGTGCCAGCAGTTTAGCATTAGCCGGGAGAGAGACCCAGTACTTC.

The chain joins TRBV20-1 to TRBJ2-1, with 8 bases aligning to TRBD2. CDR3 size: 15 residues. Per the germline V gene, CDR1 is DFQATT and CDR2 is SNEGSKA (reference sequence). J lost 2 bases, V lost 1 base, and 4 bases had no gene match. The CDR3 loop is CSARGILAAYNEQFF. The CDR3 bases are TGCAGTGCTAGAGGAATACTAGCGGCCTACAATGAGCAGTTCTTC.

This clonotype was seen more than once but under ten times. The rearrangement uses TRBV7-9 and TRBJ2-7; TRBD1 is a possible D gene (7 bases). The CDR3 covers 16 residues. Germline V gene data show CDR1 as SEHNR and CDR2 as FQNEAQ (reference sequence). The V gene lost 5 bases and the J gene lost 5 bases, with 22 bases spanning the gap. The CDR3 coding sequence is TGTGCCAGCAGCCCCCTTTCAGGGGGGCTCCCGCACGAGCAGTACTTC. Protein product: CASSPLSGGLPHEQYF.

This clonotype was found many times. The chain's CDR3 is CASSLTGDSPLHF. CDR3 coding DNA: TGTGCCAGCAGTCTGACAGGAGATTCACCCCTCCACTTT. The chain joins TRBV7-2 to TRBJ1-6, with a weak D call TRBD1 (6 bases). Trimming shortened V by 6 bases and J by 8 bases, and 11 bases separated the two germline ends. CDR1 is SGHTA, CDR2 FQGNSA, per germline. This CDR3 is built from 13 residues.

This chain joins TRBV11-1 and TRBJ2-7; D may match TRBD1 or TRBD2 (5 bases each). Germline V lookup: CDR1 SGHAT, CDR2 FQDESV (reference sequence). V was clipped by 0 bases and J by 5 bases, with 17 bases between them. This CDR3 has 16 amino acids. The CDR3 is CASSLAGLGPGDEQYF. CDR3 sequence (DNA): TGTGCCAGCAGCTTAGCTGGCCTGGGACCTGGGGACGAGCAGTACTTC.

The rearrangement links TRBV9 to TRBJ1-5; D call uncertain. Trimming cost V 7 bases and J 0 bases, with 14 bases left between them. Germline CDR1 and CDR2: SGDLS and YYNGEE. This CDR3 has 15 amino acids. In DNA, the CDR3 is TGTGCCAGCTCGGAGGGAGTCGTTAGCAATCAGCCCCAGCATTTT. This translates into CASSEGVVSNQPQHF.

The genes are TRBV4-3 and TRBJ2-5, with 10 bases aligning to TRBD2. Germline V gene data show CDR1 as LGHNA and CDR2 as YSLEER. The CDR3 extends over 17 amino acids. With 3 bases clipped from V and 2 bases from J, the junction kept 9 bases outside the gene matches. The CDR3 DNA reads as TGCGCCAGCAGCCAGGGGCGAGCGGGAGGGTCTCAAGAGACCCAGTACTTC. Translation gives CASSQGRAGGSQETQYF.

The rearrangement uses TRBV7-2 and TRBJ2-3; tentatively, D is TRBD1 (6 bases). Trimming left V 4 bases short and J 1 base short, with 12 bases between. Germline V lookup: CDR1 SGHTA, CDR2 FQGNSA. The length of the CDR3 is 15 residues. CDR3 loop: CASSSLSGGTDTQYF. Written as DNA, the CDR3 is TGTGCCAGCAGCTCGCTATCAGGGGGCACAGATACGCAGTATTTT. The whole variable domain, remainder taken from reference TRBV7-2 and TRBJ2-3, is GAGVSQSPSNKVTEKGKDVELRCDPISGHTALYWYRQSLGQGLEFLIYFQGNSAPDKSGLPSDRFSAERTGGSVSTLTIQRTQQEDSAVYLCASSSLSGGTDTQYFGPGTRLTVL.

This chain links TRBV7-2 with TRBJ2-5, with no clear D. Trimming took off 5 bases at V and 4 bases at J, with 17 bases between the two ends. CDR3 length: 15 residues. Germline V gene data show CDR1 as SGHTA and CDR2 as FQGNSA. The CDR3 spells CASSQRRAPGETQYF. CDR3 nucleotide sequence: TGTGCCAGCAGCCAACGCCGGGCCCCGGGAGAGACCCAGTACTTC.

This clonotype was detected a few times. CDR3 residues: CASSLGRREQFF. In nucleotides, the CDR3 is TGTGCCAGCAGTTTAGGACGGAGAGAGCAGTTCTTC. The V call is TRBV28, the J call TRBJ2-1; D not resolved. This CDR3 spans 12 amino acids. V was trimmed by 2 bases and J by 10 bases, leaving 9 bases between them. Looked up from germline, CDR1 is MDHEN and CDR2 is SYDVKM.

V is TRBV7-2 and J is TRBJ1-2; D is undetermined. The CDR3 has 15 residues. Deletions cut 2 bases from V and 3 bases from J, with 13 bases between. Germline V gives CDR1 SGHTA, CDR2 FQGNSA. CDR3 nucleotide sequence: TGTGCCAGCAGCTTAATTGCTTTCGGTGACTATGGCTACACCTTC. Translation: CASSLIAFGDYGYTF.

This clonotype was recorded a few times. The CDR3 nucleotides are TGTGCCAGCTCACCGGACAGGGGCGGCGAGACCCAGTACTTC. As protein: CASSPDRGGETQYF. The chain uses TRBV7-2 and TRBJ2-5; 9 bases match TRBD1. The germline CDR1 and CDR2 sequences are SGHTA and FQGNSA. CDR3 length equals 14 residues. The trim removed 8 bases at V and 5 bases at J, leaving 9 bases unmatched.

For the CDR3, the DNA is TGTGCCAGCAGTACCAGGGATAGCTATGAGCAGTTCTTC. Translating it yields CASSTRDSYEQFF. This rearrangement joins TRBV27 to TRBJ2-1, with TRBD1 as a possible D gene (5 bases). CDR1 and CDR2 (germline): MNHEY, SMNVEV (reference sequence). V lost 5 bases to trimming and J lost 8 bases, with 13 bases between them. The CDR3 is made up of 13 amino acids.

This clonotype was found a few times. V is TRBV7-2 and J is TRBJ1-6, with D possibly TRBD1 on 5 matching bases. CDR1 SGHTA and CDR2 FQGNSA come from the germline V gene. CDR3 length: 16 amino acids. Trimming stripped 1 base from V and 2 bases from J, with 9 bases between. DNA of the CDR3: TGTGCCAGCAGCTTAGATCAGGGCGCCTATAATTCACCCCTCCACTTT. Its translation: CASSLDQGAYNSPLHF.

DNA of the CDR3: TGTGCCAGCAGTGAACTTTCTGGGACTGGAAATTCACCCCTCCACTTT. This sequence encodes CASSELSGTGNSPLHF. This chain uses TRBV6-1 with TRBJ1-6; D may be TRBD1 (5 bases). Trimming left V 2 bases short and J 7 bases short, with 15 bases between. CDR3 length: 16 residues. The germline gives CDR1 MNHNS, CDR2 SASEGT.

A few counts support this clonotype. The chain carries TRBV6-5 and TRBJ2-7, with D perhaps being TRBD1 or TRBD2 (6 bases each). CDR1 and CDR2 (germline): MNHEY, SVGAGI. This CDR3 is built from 15 residues. V was trimmed by 4 bases and J by 5 bases, leaving 18 bases between them. The CDR3 sequence: CASSLAWGAQNEQYF. The CDR3 nucleotides are TGTGCCAGCAGTTTGGCGTGGGGGGCACAGAACGAGCAGTACTTC.

The chain links TRBV7-6 to TRBJ2-7, with 12 nucleotides matching TRBD2. The CDR3 consists of 19 residues. V shed 5 bases, J shed 0 bases, and the junction held 14 bases outside the gene matches. CDR1 and CDR2 from the germline V gene are SGHVS and FNYEAQ. The CDR3 loop reads CASSLFPGGLAGDSYEQYF. For the CDR3, the DNA is TGTGCCAGCAGCCTCTTTCCCGGGGGACTAGCGGGCGACTCCTACGAGCAGTACTTC.

The chain couples TRBV20-1 to TRBJ2-3; no firm D call. The CDR3 runs to 13 residues. The germline CDR1 and CDR2 sequences are DFQATT and SNEGSKA (reference sequence). Trimming removed 3 bases at V and 2 bases at J, with 9 bases between. CDR3 sequence (DNA): TGCAGTGCTAGTCGGCCCGACACAGATACGCAGTATTTT. Protein sequence: CSASRPDTDTQYF.

The gene calls are TRBV20-1 and TRBJ2-7; the D is unclear. The ends were cut back, 3 bases at V and 7 bases at J, with 13 bases in the middle. From germline, CDR1 is DFQATT and CDR2 SNEGSKA (reference sequence). This CDR3 is built from 12 residues. CDR3 DNA: TGCAGTGCTAGCCCTAGTCTAGGAGAGCAGTACTTC. It translates to CSASPSLGEQYF.

A few counts support this clonotype. This chain joins TRBV7-2 and TRBJ1-6; D uncertain. Germline V CDR1 and CDR2: SGHTA, FQGNSA. The CDR3 is 16 residues long. Trimming removed 6 bases from V and 0 bases from J, with 12 bases in between. The CDR3: CASRPRVSSYNSPLHF. The CDR3 coding sequence is TGTGCCAGCAGACCCCGGGTTAGCTCCTATAATTCACCCCTCCACTTT.

A single count supports this clonotype. One end of the junction fails to match germline, which may point to a read error. This sequence joins TRBV6-2 or TRBV6-3 and TRBJ2-2, with D possibly being TRBD1 (5 bases). Germline CDR1 MNHEY, CDR2 SVGEGT. CDR3 size: 14 residues. The DNA of the CDR3 is TGTGGCAGCAGTTGGGGCTATAACACCGGGGAGCTGTTTTTT. Amino acids: CGSSWGYNTGELFF.

This chain joins TRBV4-1 and TRBJ2-4; possible D gene TRBD1, 6 bases. The CDR3 contains 18 residues. V was pared by 4 bases and J by 1 base, with 20 bases between. The germline gives CDR1 MGHRA, CDR2 YSYEKL. The CDR3: CASSPHPRGRRAKNIQYF. CDR3 bases: TGCGCCAGCAGCCCCCACCCCAGGGGTAGAAGGGCCAAAAACATTCAGTACTTC.

The rearrangement links TRBV7-9 to TRBJ2-1; 9 bases are shared with TRBD2. This CDR3 comprises 19 residues. The V gene end was trimmed by 4 bases and the J gene end by 6 bases; junction bases not matched to a gene: 19. From germline, CDR1 is SEHNR and CDR2 FQNEAQ (reference sequence). As DNA, the CDR3 is TGTGCCAGCAGCTCAGGCGGTAGCGGGGGCCAGACTCCTACCAATGAGCAGTTCTTC. Its translation is CASSSGGSGGQTPTNEQFF.

The chain couples TRBV19 to TRBJ2-2, with D tentatively TRBD2 (6 bases). The V and J ends lost 5 bases and 9 bases respectively, with 19 bases between them. Germline CDR1 is LNHDA and CDR2 is SQIVND (reference sequence). The CDR3 is made up of 15 amino acids. This chain's CDR3 is CASSAPGLTLWELFF. The CDR3 DNA follows: TGTGCCAGTAGTGCTCCGGGACTCACTCTGTGGGAGCTGTTTTTT.

The rearrangement uses TRBV11-2 and TRBJ2-3, with D perhaps being TRBD1 or TRBD2 (6 bases each). The CDR3 is 15 amino acids. Germline V gene data show CDR1 as SGHAT and CDR2 as FQNNGV. Deletions cut 7 bases from V and 4 bases from J, with 18 bases between. CDR3 residues: CASKPPPRGPDTQYF. The CDR3 bases are TGTGCCAGCAAGCCCCCCCCTCGGGGGCCAGATACGCAGTATTTT.

The chain joins TRBV10-3 to TRBJ2-3; the D is unclear. This CDR3 has 13 residues. Germline V gene data show CDR1 as ENHRY and CDR2 as SYGVKD. V lost 4 bases to trimming and J lost 0 bases, with 5 bases between them. The CDR3 is CAISGGSTDTQYF. The CDR3 nucleotides are TGTGCCATCAGTGGGGGAAGCACAGATACGCAGTATTTT.